A selection of T cell receptor beta chains follows, all from one sample in a study of identical twins. MiXCR, applied by TCRdb to the 5' RACE reads, yields one record per CDR3 protein. This table has roughly 540,000 distinct CDR3 sequences, roughly 21% appearing once. This sample was shared with a second study, whose subject was T cells expressing NK-cell markers.

Material for sequencing was CD4+ T cells sorted from blood. These receptors were taken from a woman between 18 and 30 years old in good health. Both conserved end residues are part of each CDR3. Fields, in order: CDR3 protein, V gene, J gene.

CASSYSHERHTIYF	TRBV6-5	TRBJ1-3
CSARKPQGRTEAFF	TRBV20-1	TRBJ1-1
CASRGNLMNTEAFF	TRBV7-2	TRBJ1-1
CASSRQGFTYEQYF	TRBV10-1	TRBJ2-7
CASRTVSTGELFF	TRBV12-3/TRBV12-4	TRBJ2-2
CASSVHSGTADQPQHF	TRBV7-2	TRBJ1-5
CSAMLAGPYNEQFF	TRBV20-1	TRBJ2-1
CASRSLAGGTDTQYF	TRBV4-3	TRBJ2-3
CASSGIQGTGELFF	TRBV5-1	TRBJ2-2
CASSYAESQPQHF	TRBV6-6	TRBJ1-5
CSASGGANNEQFF	TRBV20-1	TRBJ2-1
CASSEWDEAFF	TRBV25-1	TRBJ1-1
CSARDPSPVQETQYF	TRBV20-1	TRBJ2-5
CSAPTGFGTEAFF	TRBV20-1	TRBJ1-1
CASSPAHSVRIQYF	TRBV7-2	TRBJ2-4